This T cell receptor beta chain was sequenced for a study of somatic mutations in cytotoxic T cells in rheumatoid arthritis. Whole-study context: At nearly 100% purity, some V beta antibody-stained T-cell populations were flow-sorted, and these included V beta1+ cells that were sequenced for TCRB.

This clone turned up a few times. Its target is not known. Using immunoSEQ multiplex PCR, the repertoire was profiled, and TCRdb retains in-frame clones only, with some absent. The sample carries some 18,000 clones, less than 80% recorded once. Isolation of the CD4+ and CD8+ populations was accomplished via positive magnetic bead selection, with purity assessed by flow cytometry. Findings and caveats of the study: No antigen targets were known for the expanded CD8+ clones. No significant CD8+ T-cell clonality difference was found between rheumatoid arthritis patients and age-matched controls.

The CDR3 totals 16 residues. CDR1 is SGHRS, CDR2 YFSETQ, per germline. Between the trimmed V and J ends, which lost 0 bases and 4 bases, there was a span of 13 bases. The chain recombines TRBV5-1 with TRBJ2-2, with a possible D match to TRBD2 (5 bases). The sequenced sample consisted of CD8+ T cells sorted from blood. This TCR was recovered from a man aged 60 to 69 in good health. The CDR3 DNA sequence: TGCGCCAGCAGCTTGGCCCGGGAAAGGAGCACCGGGGAGCTGTTTTTT. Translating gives CASSLARERSTGELFF.